Below are 2 T cell receptor beta chains sequenced from a single sample in a study of control samples from healthy donors and cancer patients. Here immunoSEQ multiplex PCR was the method, and the copy in TCRdb shows in-frame clones only, minus some. The table lists about 79,000 clones, 93% of them singletons. Sequencing was performed on PBMCs. The origin of the receptors is a woman aged 40 to 50 with lung cancer.

The chain employs TRBV5-1 and TRBJ1-6, with TRBD1 matching 8 bases. Per germline, CDR1 SGHRS and CDR2 YFSETQ. Trimming took 0 bases from V and 10 from J; bases not matched to a gene: 6. The CDR3 totals 15 residues. The chain's CDR3 is CASSLGGQGNSPLHF. DNA for the CDR3: TGCGCCAGCAGCTTGGGCGGACAGGGAAACTCACCCCTCCACTTT. Full variable domain (missing parts from reference TRBV5-1 and TRBJ1-6): KAGVTQTPRYLIKTRGQQVTLSCSPISGHRSVSWYQQTPGQGLQFLFEYFSETQRNKGNFPGRFSGRQFSNSRSEMNVSTLELGDSALYLCASSLGGQGNSPLHFGNGTRLTVT.

The chain has TRBV29-1 and TRBJ2-3, with D unresolved. CDR1 and CDR2 from the germline V gene are SQVTM and ANQGSEA. There are 15 residues in the CDR3. Trimming pared 0 bases from V and 0 bases from J, leaving 10 bases between. The CDR3: CSVEDRTVSTDTQYF. As DNA, the CDR3 is TGCAGCGTTGAAGATCGAACAGTTAGCACAGATACGCAGTATTTT.